This TCR beta chain was identified in a study of blood T cell repertoires in COVID-19. Study-wide context: Sites across the United States, Italy and Spain contributed samples from acute and convalescent COVID-19. PBMCs, B-cell-depleted T cells, or T cells were the source of the cDNA or gDNA that made up the material.

Authors' processing steps: Amplification with reference gene primers provided the estimates of nucleated cell counts. Generated by immunoSEQ multiplex PCR, the TCRdb table keeps only in-frame clones and is missing some. Clonal size and the V and J genes are those of that table, whereas D and trimming came from the DNA. The sample carries 100,000 to 150,000 clones, around 80% recorded once. The V gene's germline CDR1 is LNHNV and CDR2 YYDKDF (reference sequence). The CDR3 contains 18 residues. V lost 0 bases, J lost 0 bases, and 15 bases lay in between. This chain connects TRBV15 to TRBJ2-1; weak D call: TRBD2 (5 bases). The sequenced sample was peripheral blood. The sequence was obtained from a woman in her forties or fifties with acute or convalescent COVID-19. The CDR3 region is CATSRDSSAKSSYNEQFF. The CDR3 DNA follows: TGTGCCACCAGCAGAGATAGTAGCGCCAAAAGCTCCTACAATGAGCAGTTCTTC.